These 16 T cell receptor beta chains were sequenced from one sample in a study of TET2 disruption in CD19-targeted CAR T cells. Regarding treatment: autologous CTL019 cells: CD19 CAR with 4-1BB and CD3 zeta domains. No antigen has been identified for these receptors. Produced via immunoSEQ multiplex PCR; TCRdb's table is partial and in-frame only. The sample data list 25,000 to 30,000 clones. The specimen comprised CD8- CAR+ T cells sorted from cultured blood T cells, sampled for CD19 CAR T cell therapy. Subset denoted: CD8-negative CAR-positive T cells from the infusion product. These receptors came from a man aged 65 to 85 with chronic lymphocytic leukemia.

A note on this clone: Coverage ceases 3 residues before the CDR3 finishes, and the germline J gene fills in the end. In the same sample, other DNA sequences code for this CDR3. The genes are TRBV29-1 and TRBJ2-5; a weak D match, TRBD1 (6 bases). This CDR3 has 13 amino acids. Germline V CDR1 and CDR2: SQVTM, ANQGSEA. Trimming cost V 6 bases and J 4 bases, with 15 bases left between them. CDR3 DNA (partial): TGCAGCGTGCCAGGGGTTGGGGCAGAGACC. Its protein is CSVPGVGAET. The whole CDR3 reads CSVPGVGAETQYF.

On this clone itself: Read sequence stops 3 residues before the CDR3 end, and the germline J gene provides the missing end. V and J are TRBV6-4 and TRBJ1-1; D is unresolved. V gave up 4 bases and J gave up 1 base, with 10 bases separating them. Germline CDR1 MRHNA, CDR2 SNTAGT. The CDR3 sequence is 14 residues long. The part of the CDR3 DNA that was read is TGTGCCAGCAGTGTAATGGCGGGGAACACTGAA. The encoded protein is CASSVMAGNTE. The entire CDR3 reads CASSVMAGNTEAFF.

Turning to this clone: The read ends 3 residues early relative to the CDR3; the germline J gene fills the gap. The chain employs TRBV5-1 and TRBJ1-1; D unresolved. CDR3 length equals 13 residues. From germline, CDR1 is SGHRS and CDR2 YFSETQ. The V gene lost 4 bases and the J gene lost 0 bases, with 7 bases spanning the gap. The CDR3 sequence is CASSTDMNTEAFF. The covered CDR3 bases are TGCGCCAGCAGCACTGACATGAACACTGAA.

As for this clone: The CDR3 extends 3 residues past the end of the read, so its final part is completed from the germline J gene. This chain joins TRBV30 and TRBJ1-5; 7 bases line up with TRBD1. V was clipped by 5 bases and J by 7 bases; unmatched bases: 14. This CDR3 is built from 15 residues. Germline CDR1 is GTSNPN and CDR2 is SVGIG (reference sequence). The CDR3 spells CAWALWGGGGQPQHF. The part of the CDR3 DNA that was read is TGTGCCTGGGCCCTTTGGGGAGGGGGCGGACAGCCC.

Worth noting for this clone: The read ends 3 residues early relative to the CDR3; the germline J gene fills the gap. This rearrangement joins TRBV7-2 to TRBJ1-1; 7 nucleotides agree with TRBD1. Germline V lookup: CDR1 SGHTA, CDR2 FQGNSA. The CDR3 sequence is 15 residues long. Trimming removed 5 bases from V and 7 bases from J; junction bases left unmatched: 13. The CDR3 sequence: CASSTRTPGQREAFF. Incomplete CDR3 DNA: TGTGCCAGCAGCACCAGAACTCCGGGACAGCGTGAA.

In regard to this clone: The missing CDR3 end, 3 residues past where the read stops, is filled in from the germline J gene. The chain employs TRBV20-1 and TRBJ2-1, with a possible D match to TRBD2 (5 bases). Trimming shortened V by 7 bases and J by 5 bases, and 12 bases separated the two germline ends. Germline-derived CDR1 and CDR2 are DFQATT and SNEGSKA (reference sequence). This CDR3 has 12 amino acids. The CDR3 DNA, read in part, is TGCAGTGTTAAGCCGGGGAACAATGAG. It codes for CSVKPGNNE. The CDR3 as a whole reads CSVKPGNNEQFF.

As for this clone: The read stops 3 residues short of the end of the CDR3; the missing end is completed from the germline J gene. This rearrangement joins TRBV6-2 or TRBV6-3 to TRBJ2-3; D gene ambiguous. This CDR3 region has 13 residues. The V end was cut by 7 bases, the J end by 0 bases, with 8 bases between. Germline V gene lookup returns CDR1 MNHEY and CDR2 SVGEGT. The CDR3 bases that were read are TGTGCCAGCACCGAGGCTAGCACAGATACG. Amino acid sequence: CASTEASTDT. The full CDR3 protein is CASTEASTDTQYF.

Turning to this clone: The CDR3 end lies 3 residues beyond the end of the read and is filled in from the germline J gene. The chain recombines TRBV18 with TRBJ2-2, with TRBD1 identical over 7 bases. The CDR3 runs 15 residues. The ends lost 5 bases at V and 3 bases at J; junction bases unmatched: 6. Germline V gene sequence: CDR1 KGHSH, CDR2 LQKENI. The DNA read from the CDR3 is TGTGCCAGCTCATGGGGACAGCAAGACACCGGGGAG. Encoded protein: CASSWGQQDTGE. The entire CDR3 sequence reads CASSWGQQDTGELFF.

Here the CDR3 reads CASSSGTSGTDTQYF. The sequenced CDR3 bases are TGTGCCAGCAGTTCAGGGACTAGCGGGACAGATACG. This chain links TRBV28 with TRBJ2-3; 12 nucleotides agree with TRBD2. The CDR3 is cut off 3 residues early in the read; its end comes from the germline J gene. J lost 3 bases, V lost 4 bases, and 2 bases had no gene match. The CDR3 has 15 amino acids. Germline V gives CDR1 MDHEN, CDR2 SYDVKM.

The part of the CDR3 DNA that was read is TGTGCCAGCAGCATGCGGCAGGACAGTCTCTATGGT. Protein: CASSMRQDSLYG. The whole CDR3 sequence is CASSMRQDSLYGQYF. This chain links TRBV7-9 with TRBJ2-4; maybe TRBD1 (6 bases). The CDR3 end is not reached by the read, which stops 3 residues before it; the germline J gene fills it in. Looked up from germline, CDR1 is SEHNR and CDR2 is FQNEAQ (reference sequence). The CDR3 sequence is 15 residues long.

Comment on this clone: The CDR3 end lies 3 residues beyond the end of the read and is filled in from the germline J gene. Other DNA variants within this sample encode the same CDR3. The gene calls are TRBV18 and TRBJ2-5, with TRBD2 matching 8 bases. CDR1 is KGHSH, CDR2 LQKENI, per germline. The length of the CDR3 is 16 residues. With V trimmed by 0 bases and J by 4 bases, 7 bases remained unmatched. The sequenced CDR3 bases are TGTGCCAGCTCACCACCCAGCGGGGGAGGTGGAGAGACC. It is translated as CASSPPSGGGGET. The complete CDR3 sequence is CASSPPSGGGGETQYF.

A note on this clone: Read coverage stops 3 residues before the CDR3 terminus; the germline J gene supplies the remainder. The rearrangement uses TRBV28 and TRBJ2-7; perhaps D is TRBD1 or TRBD2 (5 bases each). Germline CDR1 is MDHEN and CDR2 is SYDVKM. V shed 11 bases and J shed 4 bases, with 12 bases lying between them. The CDR3 runs to 11 residues. CDR3 DNA (partial): TGTGCCGCAGAGGGGCAGTACGAG. Translation gives CAAEGQYE. The full CDR3 sequence reads CAAEGQYEQYF.

Comments on this clone: The CDR3 extends 3 residues past the end of the read, so its final part is completed from the germline J gene. This rearrangement joins TRBV10-3 to TRBJ2-7; TRBD1 aligns across 9 bases. The germline gives CDR1 ENHRY, CDR2 SYGVKD. Trimming cost V 6 bases and J 6 bases; bases outside gene matches: 12. CDR3 size: 15 residues. CDR3 DNA, as far as it was read: TGTGCCATCAGACCCGCGACAGGGGGTACTCGCGAG. Its protein product is CAIRPATGGTRE. In full, the CDR3 reads CAIRPATGGTREQYF.

As for this clone: The CDR3 end falls 3 residues outside the read, so it is completed with the germline J gene. This chain joins TRBV30 and TRBJ1-1; D perhaps matches TRBD1 (6 bases). This CDR3 spans 16 amino acids. Looked up from germline, CDR1 is GTSNPN and CDR2 is SVGIG (reference sequence). The V and J ends lost 0 bases and 3 bases respectively, with 17 bases between them. The CDR3 bases that were read are TGTGCCTGGAGTGTACTGGGGGGGGCGCGTGACACTGAA. It codes for CAWSVLGGARDTE. The whole CDR3 protein is CAWSVLGGARDTEAFF.

A note on this clone: Read coverage stops 3 residues before the CDR3 terminus; the germline J gene supplies the remainder. The V and J genes are TRBV18 and TRBJ2-1; possible D gene TRBD1, 6 bases. CDR1 KGHSH and CDR2 LQKENI come from the germline V gene. The CDR3 totals 12 residues. Trimming took 2 bases from V and 9 from J, leaving 8 bases between them. This CDR3 is CASSPGGGEQFF. CDR3 bases read: TGTGCCAGCTCACCAGGGGGCGGTGAG.

Regarding this clone: The read halts 3 residues ahead of the CDR3 end, with the missing end drawn from the germline J gene. The chain has TRBV7-6 and TRBJ2-2; D not certain. This CDR3 has 15 residues. V was clipped by 1 base and J by 1 base, with 7 bases between them. Germline V CDR1 and CDR2: SGHVS, FNYEAQ. This CDR3 is CASSLDIGNTGELFF. Incomplete CDR3 DNA: TGTGCCAGCAGCTTAGATATCGGGAACACCGGGGAG.